The sample holds many counts of the clone carrying this T cell receptor beta chain. The sample is drawn from a study of T cells in Graves' hyperthyroidism and ophthalmopathy. Template material for amplifying TCR beta CDR3 regions consisted of RNA transcripts. The study used the HTBI primer set for a first-round RT-PCR of the TCR CDR3. MiXCR, applied by TCRdb to the multiplex PCR reads, yields one record per CDR3 protein. The sample records some 570,000 distinct CDR3 sequences, 14% being singletons. Germline loops: CDR1 MNHNS, CDR2 SASEGT. With 5 bases removed from V and 4 bases from J, the gap between germline ends came to 10 bases. This CDR3 has 13 residues.

The chain is built from TRBV6-1 and TRBJ2-3; either TRBD1 or TRBD2 may supply D (5 bases each). The source is a woman younger than 30 with Graves' ophthalmopathy. Source material: blood. CDR3 loop: CASSWGFSDTQYF. The CDR3 DNA reads as TGTGCCAGCAGTTGGGGGTTTTCAGATACGCAGTATTTT.